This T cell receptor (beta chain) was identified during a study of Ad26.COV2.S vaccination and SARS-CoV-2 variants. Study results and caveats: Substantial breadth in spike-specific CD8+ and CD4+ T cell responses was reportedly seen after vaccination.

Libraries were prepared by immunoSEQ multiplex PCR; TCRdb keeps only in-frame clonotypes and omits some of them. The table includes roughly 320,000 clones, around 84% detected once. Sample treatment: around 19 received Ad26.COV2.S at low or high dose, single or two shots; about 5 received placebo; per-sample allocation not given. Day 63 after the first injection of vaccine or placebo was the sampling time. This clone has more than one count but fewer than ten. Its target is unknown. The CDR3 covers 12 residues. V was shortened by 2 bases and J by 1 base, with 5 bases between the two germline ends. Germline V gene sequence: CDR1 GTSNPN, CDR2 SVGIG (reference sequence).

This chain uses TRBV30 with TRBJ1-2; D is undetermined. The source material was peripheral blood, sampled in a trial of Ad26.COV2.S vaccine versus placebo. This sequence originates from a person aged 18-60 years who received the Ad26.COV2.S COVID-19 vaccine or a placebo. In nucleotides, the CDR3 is TGTGCCTGGAGTTTTGGTAACTATGGCTACACCTTC. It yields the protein CAWSFGNYGYTF.